The rows below give T cell receptor beta chains drawn from one sample of a study of T-cell memory formation after mild COVID-19. TCRdb recomputed calls from the 5' RACE reads with MiXCR, one row per CDR3 protein. Counted here are hundreds of thousands of distinct CDR3 sequences, 15% occurring once; the ten biggest clones make up 2.1%. The sequenced material came from PBMCs or a T cell subset sorted from them (not recorded which). The source is an adult woman who had mild COVID-19 (a few samples of this study predate the infection). Cell type and time point are not known. Each CDR3 is given with its conserved first and last residue. The D gene is left open where the match is weak. Rows give clone size only sometimes, using once, few, many, or a class for an expanded clone.

TRBJ2-4 | 13 | - | TRBV3-1 | many | TGTGCCAGCAGCCACCAAGCCAAAAACATTCAGTACTTC | CASSHQAKNIQYF
TRBJ2-3 | 17 | - | TRBV12-3/TRBV12-4 | - | TGTGCCAGCAGTTTAGCGCGGAAGAAATTGAACACAGATACGCAGTATTTT | CASSLARKKLNTDTQYF
TRBJ1-1 | 15 | TRBD1 | TRBV12-3/TRBV12-4 | few | TGTGCCAGCAGTTCAACCGGGACAGGGTCGACTGAAGCTTTCTTT | CASSSTGTGSTEAFF
TRBJ2-1 | 14 | - | TRBV12-3/TRBV12-4 | - | TGTGCCAGCAGTTTCTTAGGGACCTACAATGAGCAGTTCTTC | CASSFLGTYNEQFF
TRBJ1-2 | 12 | TRBD1 | TRBV10-3 | many | TGTGCCATCAGTGAACAGGGGTATGGCTACACCTTC | CAISEQGYGYTF
TRBJ2-1 | 16 | - | TRBV7-9 | - | TGTGCCAGCAGGTCAGGGACGGGGAGCTCCTACAATGAGCAGTTCTTC | CASRSGTGSSYNEQFF
TRBJ1-6 | 15 | - | TRBV7-2 | - | TGTGCCAGCAGCTTAGGAACAGTCCATAATTCACCCCTCCACTTT | CASSLGTVHNSPLHF
TRBJ1-6 | 14 | - | TRBV7-9 | - | TGTGCCAGCAGCCCTGGGACCTTACATTCACCCCTCCACTTT | CASSPGTLHSPLHF
TRBJ2-2 | 15 | - | TRBV27 | many | TGTGCCAGCAGTTTATCGAAGGGGGGACCTGGGGAGCTGTTTTTT | CASSLSKGGPGELFF
TRBJ2-2 | 13 | - | TRBV2 | - | TGTGCCAGCAGTGAAGCAAGCACCGGGGAGCTGTTTTTT | CASSEASTGELFF
TRBJ2-5 | 13 | - | TRBV24-1 | few | TGTGCCACCAGTGAGGGCAGCCAAGAGACCCAGTACTTC | CATSEGSQETQYF
TRBJ2-5 | 15 | TRBD2 | TRBV7-3 | few | TGTGCCAGCAGCTGGGTAGCGGGGGCCACAGAGACCCAGTACTTC | CASSWVAGATETQYF
TRBJ2-1 | 14 | - | TRBV12-3/TRBV12-4 | - | TGTGCCAGCAGTTTAGGTGTTCGAACGGGTGAGCAGTTCTTC | CASSLGVRTGEQFF
TRBJ2-3 | 13 | - | TRBV23-1 | few | TGCGCCAGCACCGGGGTTCACACAGATACGCAGTATTTT | CASTGVHTDTQYF
TRBJ2-3 | 14 | - | TRBV10-3 | few | TGTGCCATCAGTGAGGTACCAACCACAGATACGCAGTATTTT | CAISEVPTTDTQYF
TRBJ2-5 | 16 | TRBD2 | TRBV9 | few | TGTGCCAGCAGCGTAGTGAGCGGGGGCCTCCAAGAGACCCAGTACTTC | CASSVVSGGLQETQYF
TRBJ1-1 | 13 | - | TRBV2 | many | TGTGCCAGCAAGGAGCAGGGTTCTTCTGAAGCTTTCTTT | CASKEQGSSEAFF
TRBJ2-1 | 14 | TRBD2 | TRBV7-2 | - | TGTGCCAGTGGCCCGGGGGGCTCCTACAATGAGCAGTTCTTC | CASGPGGSYNEQFF
TRBJ2-2 | 16 | TRBD2 | TRBV24-1 | - | TGTGCCACCAGTGAGACGGGAGGGCCGAACACCGGGGAGCTGTTTTTT | CATSETGGPNTGELFF
TRBJ1-1 | 16 | TRBD1 | TRBV6-4 | - | TGTGCCAACACAAGACAGGGGGCCTTCGCACCCCAGGAGGCTTTCTTT | CANTRQGAFAPQEAFF
TRBJ1-1 | 13 | - | TRBV6-5 | - | TGTGCCAGCAGTTACGGTAGGAACACTGAAGCTTTCTTT | CASSYGRNTEAFF
TRBJ2-3 | 17 | - | TRBV29-1 | many | TGCAGCGTTGAAGGCCCCCATGGTGGGGGAGCCACAGATACGCAGTATTTT | CSVEGPHGGGATDTQYF
TRBJ2-1 | 12 | - | TRBV5-6 | once | TGTGCCAGCAGCTGGGGAAGAGGTGCGCAGTTCTTC | CASSWGRGAQFF
TRBJ1-1 | 15 | TRBD1 | TRBV6-2/TRBV6-3 | - | TGTGCCAGCAGCTCACCGGGACAGGGAAAGACTGAAGCTTTCTTT | CASSSPGQGKTEAFF
TRBJ2-7 | 14 | - | TRBV5-1 | - | TGCGCCAGCAGCTTGGGACAGGAGTCCTACGAGCAGTACTTC | CASSLGQESYEQYF
TRBJ1-1 | 12 | - | TRBV12-3/TRBV12-4 | - | TGTGCCAGCAGTTCCCCCCCAGAGGGGGCTTTCTTT | CASSSPPEGAFF
TRBJ1-1 | 11 | - | TRBV12-3/TRBV12-4 | - | TGTGCCAGCACCGCCGACAGGCGGGCTTTCTTT | CASTADRRAFF
TRBJ2-3 | 15 | - | TRBV5-1 | - | TGCGCCAGCAGCTTGGCAGTAGTCAGCACAGATACGCAGTATTTT | CASSLAVVSTDTQYF
TRBJ1-4 | 13 | - | TRBV2 | - | TGTGCCAGCAGTGAAGCTGGGTGGGGAAAACTGTTTTTT | CASSEAGWGKLFF
TRBJ2-7 | 13 | - | TRBV20-1 | few | TGCAGTGCGGAGGAGGCCAATTGGAACGAGCAGTACTTC | CSAEEANWNEQYF
TRBJ2-7 | 15 | - | TRBV12-3/TRBV12-4 | few | TGTGCCAGCAGGCCCTCAGGCGGGAATGTCTACGAGCAGTACTTC | CASRPSGGNVYEQYF
TRBJ2-7 | 16 | TRBD2 | TRBV28 | - | TGTGCCAGCATGGGGTCGCGGGGGGTAAGCTCCTACGAGCAGTACTTC | CASMGSRGVSSYEQYF
TRBJ1-1 | 14 | - | TRBV6-1 | many | TGTGCCAGCAGTGAAGCGCAGGGTAGGACTGAAGCTTTCTTT | CASSEAQGRTEAFF
TRBJ2-1 | 14 | - | TRBV6-5 | few | TGTGCCAGCAGTTATTTCAGCTCCTACAATGAGCAGTTCTTC | CASSYFSSYNEQFF
TRBJ2-2 | 16 | - | TRBV4-1 | many | TGCGCCAGCAGCCAAGAGTGGAAGCGGACCACCGGGGAGCTGTTTTTT | CASSQEWKRTTGELFF